These 18 T cell receptor beta chains were all obtained from the same sample, sequenced in a study of T cells after yellow fever vaccination. A single record per CDR3 protein comes from TCRdb applying MiXCR to the 5' RACE reads. Of about 340,000 distinct CDR3 sequences in the sample, roughly an eighth were seen once. The sample was CD4+ T cells sorted from PBMCs, taken 15 days after the yellow fever booster vaccination. All receptors derive from a man aged 18 to 30 who received the YFV17D yellow fever vaccine.

CDR3 sequence (DNA): TGCAGTGCTTACGACAGAAACTATGGCTACACCTTC. Amino acid sequence: CSAYDRNYGYTF. This chain uses TRBV20-1 with TRBJ1-2, with D maybe TRBD1 (5 bases). V gave up 5 bases and J gave up 2 bases, with 9 bases separating them. There are 12 residues in the CDR3. Germline CDR1 and CDR2: DFQATT and SNEGSKA (reference sequence).

In its sample, this clonotype was seen a few times. The chain employs TRBV7-2 and TRBJ2-1; D uncertain. Germline assignment: CDR1 SGHTA and CDR2 FQGNSA. Trimming removed 1 base at V and 0 bases at J, with 7 bases between. The CDR3 contains 15 residues. CDR3 DNA: TGTGCCAGCAGCTTAGTTTACCACTCCTACAATGAGCAGTTCTTC. Protein sequence: CASSLVYHSYNEQFF.

This clonotype was observed at least ten times. This chain links TRBV7-2 with TRBJ2-2, with a tentative D call TRBD1 (7 bases). Deletions cut 5 bases from V and 4 bases from J, with 14 bases between. Germline V gives CDR1 SGHTA, CDR2 FQGNSA. This CDR3 has 15 residues. The CDR3 spells CASSVTGRLTGELFF. In nucleotides, the CDR3 is TGTGCCAGCAGCGTGACAGGGAGGCTCACCGGGGAGCTGTTTTTT.

The sample holds many counts of this clonotype. The rearrangement uses TRBV3-1 and TRBJ2-7, with TRBD1 matching 10 bases. V gave up 3 bases and J gave up 9 bases; unmatched junction bases: 8. There are 14 residues in the CDR3. Germline V gene data show CDR1 as LGHDT and CDR2 as YNNKEL (reference sequence). CDR3 sequence: CASSQRQGAPTQYV. CDR3 coding DNA: TGTGCCAGCAGCCAGCGACAGGGGGCGCCTACGCAGTACGTC.

J is TRBJ2-2 and V is TRBV5-1, with TRBD2 identical over 11 bases. Trimming removed 1 base from V and 5 bases from J; junction bases left unmatched: 1. Germline CDR1 SGHRS, CDR2 YFSETQ. The CDR3 length is 15 residues. CDR3: CASSLPSGGTGELFF. The CDR3 DNA is TGCGCCAGCAGCTTGCCTAGCGGGGGGACCGGGGAGCTGTTTTTT.

This clonotype was counted between two and nine times. The genes are TRBV28 and TRBJ2-3; 9 bases align to TRBD2. Per germline, CDR1 MDHEN and CDR2 SYDVKM. V shed 2 bases, J shed 7 bases, and the junction held 10 bases outside the gene matches. The CDR3 has 16 residues. CDR3 in DNA: TGTGCCAGCAGTTTAGGTCCAGCGGGGGGACCGTATACGCAGTATTTT. Residues: CASSLGPAGGPYTQYF.

This chain links TRBV20-1 with TRBJ2-1; TRBD2 agrees at 10 bases. Germline assignment: CDR1 DFQATT and CDR2 SNEGSKA (reference sequence). The ends lost 6 bases at V and 9 bases at J; junction bases unmatched: 11. This CDR3 region has 14 residues. The chain's CDR3 is CSATERGGLREQFF. CDR3 in DNA: TGCAGTGCCACCGAGCGGGGGGGCTTGCGTGAGCAGTTCTTC.

This chain uses TRBV15 with TRBJ1-5; perhaps TRBD1 as D (5 bases). V shed 0 bases and J shed 4 bases, with 7 bases lying between them. The V gene's germline CDR1 is LNHNV and CDR2 YYDKDF (reference sequence). The CDR3 contains 14 residues. For the CDR3, the DNA is TGTGCCACCAGCAGAGACGGGGGGAATCAGCCCCAGCATTTT. The encoded protein is CATSRDGGNQPQHF.

The rearrangement links TRBV9 to TRBJ2-1, with 7 bases lining up with TRBD1. The CDR3 runs to 16 residues. Germline V lookup: CDR1 SGDLS, CDR2 YYNGEE. The J segment lost 0 bases and the V segment lost 3 bases, leaving 6 bases of the junction unmatched. CDR3 amino acids: CASSETGAYSYNEQFF. CDR3 bases: TGTGCCAGCAGCGAAACAGGGGCCTACTCCTACAATGAGCAGTTCTTC.

The table lists this clonotype with a few counts. The chain recombines TRBV5-1 with TRBJ2-7, with 7 bases matching TRBD1. V lost 0 bases and J lost 4; bases outside the gene matches: 4. The CDR3 contains 14 residues. CDR1 and CDR2 from the germline V gene are SGHRS and YFSETQ. The CDR3 DNA sequence: TGCGCCAGCAGCTTGGGACAGGGAGATTACGAGCAGTACGTC. This sequence encodes CASSLGQGDYEQYV.

This clonotype was seen a handful of times. The chain links TRBV30 to TRBJ2-1, with TRBD1 matching over 8 bases. CDR1 and CDR2 from the germline V gene are GTSNPN and SVGIG (reference sequence). The CDR3 is made up of 15 amino acids. V shed 5 bases, J shed 8 bases, and the junction held 14 bases outside the gene matches. The CDR3 DNA reads as TGTGCCTGGGGGACCGGGACAGGAGTTGTCTATGAGCAGTTCTTC. This translates into CAWGTGTGVVYEQFF.

The chain uses TRBV24-1 and TRBJ2-3; a possible D gene is TRBD1 (5 bases). This CDR3 spans 16 amino acids. The germline gives CDR1 KGHDR, CDR2 SFDVKD. V was pared by 3 bases and J by 6 bases, with 18 bases between. CDR3 loop: CATSDPPSGSVDTQYF. The CDR3 DNA is TGTGCCACCAGTGATCCGCCTTCAGGGTCGGTGGATACGCAGTATTTT.

The chain links TRBV6-5 to TRBJ1-1; tentatively, D is TRBD1 (5 bases). The CDR3 has 13 residues. The germline V gene has CDR1 MNHEY and CDR2 SVGAGI. Trimming took off 7 bases at V and 4 bases at J, with 13 bases between the two ends. CDR3 sequence reads: CASTGSRATEAFF. The CDR3 DNA reads TGTGCCAGCACCGGGAGCAGGGCCACTGAAGCTTTCTTT.

The chain uses TRBV11-2 and TRBJ2-5; 8 bases fit TRBD2. Unmatched junction bases numbered 8, after V lost 4 bases and J lost 4 bases. CDR1 and CDR2 from the germline V gene are SGHAT and FQNNGV. This CDR3 has 15 residues. CDR3 nucleotide sequence: TGTGCCAGCAGCTCTCAGCGGGGGTTGGGAGAGACCCAGTACTTC. Protein sequence: CASSSQRGLGETQYF.

The chain recombines TRBV12-3 or TRBV12-4 with TRBJ2-1; D is possibly TRBD2 (6 bases). Trimming removed 3 bases at V and 3 bases at J, with 12 bases between. The length of the CDR3 is 15 residues. CDR3 DNA: TGTGCCAGCAGTTTGACCAGCGGGCTCTACAATGAGCAGTTCTTC. Its translation is CASSLTSGLYNEQFF.

J is TRBJ2-2 and V is TRBV5-1; D gene uncertain. CDR1 and CDR2 (germline): SGHRS, YFSETQ. The ends were cut back, 3 bases at V and 0 bases at J, with 9 bases in the middle. The CDR3 runs to 15 residues. The CDR3 loop is CASSSSGPNTGELFF. The CDR3, as DNA: TGCGCCAGCAGCTCATCAGGACCGAACACCGGGGAGCTGTTTTTT.

This clonotype was seen a handful of times. This CDR3 is CASSLWWTPLNYGYTF. CDR3 coding DNA: TGTGCCAGCAGCTTATGGTGGACACCTCTTAACTATGGCTACACCTTC. The rearrangement links TRBV5-4 to TRBJ1-2, with TRBD1 as a possible D gene (5 bases). The CDR3 is 16 amino acids. Germline V gene sequence: CDR1 SGHNT, CDR2 YYREEE (reference sequence). Trimming pared 2 bases from V and 1 base from J, leaving 15 bases between. The full variable domain, with the rest looked up from reference TRBV5-4 and TRBJ1-2, is ETGVTQSPTHLIKTRGQQVTLRCSSQSGHNTVSWYQQALGQGPQFIFQYYREEENGRGNFPPRFSGLQFPNYSSELNVNALELDDSALYLCASSLWWTPLNYGYTFGSGTRLTVV.

The chain couples TRBV4-2 to TRBJ2-1, with D perhaps being TRBD1 or TRBD2 (6 bases each). V lost 1 base and J 5 bases, leaving 12 bases between the germline ends. The CDR3 loop spans 15 amino acids. Germline-derived CDR1 and CDR2 are LGHNA and YNFKEQ. The CDR3 coding sequence is TGTGCCAGCAGCCAAGGCAGGGGAGGAGACAATGAGCAGTTCTTC. It is translated as CASSQGRGGDNEQFF.